The rows below give T cell receptor beta chains drawn from one sample of a study of blood T cell repertoires in COVID-19. The assay was immunoSEQ multiplex PCR, and TCRdb's table has in-frame clones only and misses some. The top ten clones hold under 15% of a sample with fewer than 90,000 clones, about four fifths of them seen once. Sequenced: peripheral blood. The receptor source for this set is a man aged 60-69 years with COVID-19, enrolled during active disease. Both conserved end residues are part of each CDR3. The D gene is left open where the match is weak. Size tells how often a clone was seen (once, few, many) or the class of an expanded clone, and some rows leave it out.

.	TRBV18	.	TRBJ2-3	CASSPLQQGGTDTQYF	TGTGCCAGCTCACCACTCCAACAGGGTGGCACAGATACGCAGTATTTT
.	TRBV11-2	.	TRBJ2-7	CASGRRDSSGEQYF	TGTGCCAGTGGCCGCCGGGACTCCTCAGGCGAGCAGTACTTC
few	TRBV28	.	TRBJ2-7	CASSPVGEYEQYF	TGTGCCAGCAGCCCCGTCGGGGAGTACGAGCAGTACTTC
.	TRBV7-9	.	TRBJ2-2	CASSPSAAGELFF	TGTGCCAGCAGCCCAAGCGCGGCCGGGGAGCTGTTTTTT
once	TRBV6-1	.	TRBJ2-5	CASSDGLRETQYF	TGTGCCAGCAGTGACGGGTTGAGAGAGACCCAGTACTTC
few	TRBV6-1	.	TRBJ1-6	CASSEGPQRPLHF	TGTGCCAGCAGTGAAGGCCCCCAGCGGCCCCTCCACTTT
.	TRBV6-5	TRBD2	TRBJ2-1	CASTTGLADYNEQFF	TGTGCCAGCACCACGGGACTAGCGGATTACAATGAGCAGTTCTTC
.	TRBV10-3	TRBD1	TRBJ2-1	CAISGGTGGRNEQFF	TGTGCCATCAGTGGGGGGACAGGGGGCAGGAATGAGCAGTTCTTC
few	TRBV4-2	.	TRBJ2-2	CASKTANTGELFF	TGTGCCAGCAAAACAGCGAACACCGGGGAGCTGTTTTTT
few	TRBV11-2	TRBD1	TRBJ2-5	CASSFIRDSQETQYF	TGTGCCAGCAGCTTTATCCGGGACAGTCAAGAGACCCAGTACTTC
.	TRBV19	TRBD1	TRBJ1-2	CASSMRYRDRGILGYTF	TGTGCCAGTAGTATGCGCTACCGGGACAGGGGAATACTTGGCTACACCTTC
few	TRBV3-1/TRBV3-2	.	TRBJ1-6	CASSQTVYNSPLHF	TGTGCCAGCAGCCAGACAGTTTATAATTCACCCCTCCACTTT
.	TRBV21-1	.	TRBJ1-3	CASSKGALSGNTIYF	TGTGCCAGCAGCAAAGGAGCTCTTTCCGGAAACACCATATATTTT